Listed here are 7 T cell receptor beta chains from one sample, sequenced in a study of T cells in Graves' hyperthyroidism and ophthalmopathy. Using RNA transcripts as the source, TCR beta CDR3 regions were amplified. When the TCR CDR3 underwent first-round RT-PCR, the HTBI primer set was used. MiXCR, applied by TCRdb to the multiplex PCR reads, yields one record per CDR3 protein. The sample lists roughly 360,000 distinct CDR3 sequences; approximately 15% were seen once. The sample taken for sequencing was blood. These receptors were collected from a man aged 25-45 years with Graves' hyperthyroidism that later progressed to Graves' ophthalmopathy.

Concerning this clonotype itself: Given a much more abundant clone one base away, this may be a read error. The gene calls are TRBV16 and TRBJ2-7, with unresolved D. The CDR3 is 15 residues long. From germline, CDR1 is KGHSY and CDR2 FQNENV. V lost 0 bases and J 3 bases, leaving 12 bases between the germline ends. The CDR3 spells CASSQSPKGLYEQYF. Here the CDR3 DNA reads TGTGCCAGCAGCCAATCGCCGAAGGGTCTCTACGAGCAGTACTTC.

This clonotype occurred a few times. The chain uses TRBV12-3 or TRBV12-4 and TRBJ1-6; 7 bases align to TRBD1. The CDR3 has 16 residues. Germline trimming cut 5 bases from V and 6 bases from J; bases unmatched to any gene: 10. The CDR3 here is CASSNNPTGRNSPLHF. The CDR3 DNA follows: TGTGCCAGCAGTAATAACCCGACAGGGCGTAATTCACCCCTCCACTTT.

This clonotype appeared many times. The chain joins TRBV11-2 to TRBJ2-3; 8 nucleotides line up with TRBD2. The CDR3 totals 15 residues. Looked up from germline, CDR1 is SGHAT and CDR2 is FQNNGV. V was pared by 1 base and J by 6 bases, with 6 bases of the junction left unmatched. Here the CDR3 DNA reads TGTGCCAGCAGCTTAGGAGGAGGGACTAGGGATACGCAGTATTTT. Amino acid sequence: CASSLGGGTRDTQYF.

This clonotype was recorded many times. This chain uses TRBV6-1 with TRBJ1-6; 9 nucleotides agree with TRBD1. CDR3 length equals 15 residues. CDR1 MNHNS and CDR2 SASEGT come from the germline V gene. The V gene end was trimmed by 6 bases and the J gene end by 5 bases; junction bases not matched to a gene: 5. In nucleotides, the CDR3 is TGTGCCAGCAGGGGACAGGGCTATCATAATTCACCCCTCCACTTT. Protein sequence: CASRGQGYHNSPLHF.

This clonotype has a count of ten or more. V gene TRBV20-1 combines with J gene TRBJ2-1, with D perhaps matching TRBD1 or TRBD2 (5 bases each). The CDR3 extends over 14 amino acids. The V and J ends lost 6 bases and 3 bases respectively, with 15 bases between them. Germline-derived CDR1 and CDR2 are DFQATT and SNEGSKA (reference sequence). DNA of the CDR3: TGCAGTGCACAATGGGGGTACGGCTACAATGAGCAGTTCTTC. The encoded protein is CSAQWGYGYNEQFF.

There are a few counts of this clonotype. One junction end disagrees with the germline gene, perhaps due to a read error. The chain couples TRBV30 to TRBJ2-2; TRBD2 is a possible D gene (5 bases). CDR3 length: 14 amino acids. Germline values: CDR1 GTSNPN, CDR2 SVGIG (reference sequence). The CDR3 is CAWSVRPLAGELLF. The CDR3 DNA is TGTGCCTGGAGTGTACGTCCACTCGCCGGGGAGCTGCTTTTT.

This clonotype was seen a handful of times. V and J are TRBV4-2 and TRBJ2-1; 7 bases map to TRBD2. Germline CDR1 and CDR2: LGHNA and YNFKEQ. The CDR3 totals 15 residues. V was pared by 0 bases and J by 3 bases, with 2 bases of the junction left unmatched. CDR3 sequence reads: CASSQDPGGYNEQFF. CDR3 nucleotide sequence: TGTGCCAGCAGCCAAGATCCGGGGGGCTACAATGAGCAGTTCTTC.